This T cell receptor (beta chain) appears in the sequencing data of a study of OX40 agonist ivuxolimab in advanced cancers. For the wider study: Ivuxolimab was a fully human IgG2 agonistic monoclonal antibody targeting the costimulatory receptor OX40 (CD134). Intravenous ivuxolimab was administered to patients every 2 weeks at six dose levels: 0.01, 0.1, 0.3, 1.5, 3 and 10 mg/kg. Of the roughly 54 patients in dose escalation, 19 had hepatocellular carcinoma, about 15 had melanoma, 9 had renal cell carcinoma and 9 had head and neck cancer. In the dose-escalation cohort, around four fifths of patients were male, and the mean age was 60 years with a range of about 20 to 80. Patients were allowed to have had prior anti-PD-1, anti-PD-L1 or anti-CTLA-4 therapy, and roughly 40% of the dose-escalation patients had previously received checkpoint inhibitors. Three dose-escalation patients achieved partial responses, one with hepatocellular carcinoma and two with cutaneous melanoma. The point of sequencing TCRbeta in the periphery was to test whether ivuxolimab changed TCR sequence diversity and drove clonal T-cell expansion. The paper covers the monotherapy dose-escalation part of the phase I ivuxolimab trial, which included N ≈ 50 patients.

On this clone itself: The target of this receptor is not known. Base qualities were left out, and no much larger clone turns up one base away.

What the authors observed across the whole study: At doses of 0.1 to 3.0 mg/kg, clonal expansion of both CD4+ and CD8+ blood T cells was observed from baseline to week 6. Low levels of normalized T-cell clonal expansion were also seen in some patients who did not respond. In partial responders in the 0.1-3.0 mg/kg groups, normalized peripheral clonal expansion was found to be among the lowest, especially among CD8+ T cells. After ivuxolimab, expanded clones were on average more numerous among CD8+ T cells than among CD4+ T cells. Which antigens the clonally expanded peripheral T cells were specific for was not determined.

Genomic DNA was isolated from the sorted cells so that the TCRbeta CDR3 region could be sequenced. The immunoSEQ Assay was used to sequence the TCRbeta CDR3 regions. In TCRdb, the immuneACCESS table is reduced to in-frame sequences with V and J assigned. These tables do not hold every clone; where another copy was compared, an unresolved V gene accounts for under half, and the others remain unexplained. The table for this sample lists about 37,000 clones; around 81% of them were counted only once. The top ten clones comprise 35% to 45% of the sample. The trial excluded patients who had a history of autoimmune disease or who were on systemic immunosuppression. Peripheral blood for TCR sequencing was collected from all dose cohorts at baseline, on cycle 4 day 1, and on cycle 7 day 1. Samples were obtained from an open-label, multicenter, first-in-human phase I dose-escalation trial of ivuxolimab. The trial enrolled adults with locally advanced or metastatic head and neck squamous cell, hepatocellular, melanoma or renal cell carcinoma. CD4+ and CD8+ T cells were sorted separately from peripheral blood before TCR sequencing.

Sequencing was performed on CD4+ or CD8+ T cells sorted from blood, taken in a trial of the OX40 agonist ivuxolimab. The clonotype originates from an adult with an advanced solid tumor such as melanoma, head and neck, liver or kidney cancer.

The DNA sequence is as follows: TGTGCCAGCAGTTCTTCAGGGGAAGGCTACACCTTC. It translates as CASSSSGEGYTF. The sequence links TRBV6-5 to TRBJ1-2; TRBD1 is a weak D gene call, 6 bases matching. V is shortened by 4 bases, J by 8 bases, and the region joining them spans 11 bases. The CDR3 holds 12 amino acids from the cysteine to the phenylalanine. Only the CDR3 part of the read is kept: 36 bases, read in frame from the first base. Per the germline V gene, MNHEY is the CDR1 and SVGAGI is the CDR2.